Below, one T cell receptor beta chain is given with its context. Its antigen is not identified. A junction end diverges from the germline sequence, so it may reflect a read error. TCR beta cDNA was prepared out of 500 ng total RNA by means of a constant-region primer. Modified slightly, ARM-PCR produced TCR beta libraries over three nested multiplex PCR rounds. It was with TRBV1-TRBV30 forward primers and a C-beta reverse primer that the first two PCR rounds were run, at about 9 cycles each. Each CDR3 protein gets one entry after TCRdb re-called the multiplex PCR reads with MiXCR. The table records approximately 320,000 distinct CDR3 sequences, roughly 60% of them present only once. The data originate from a study of tumor-infiltrating lymphocytes in primary liver carcinoma. About the study: Between about 4 and 11 cm across, the tumors were all of stage T1-T3 N0M0. Roughly 3.5 to 7.5 million productive TCRbeta reads were obtained per sample, with similar numbers across tissue types. Study results and limitations: The overlap of tumor-adjacent and tumor-blood pairs was smaller than that of tumor region pairs. Blood's top-250-clone fraction was significantly lower than that of tumors (p = 0.039).

The V gene's germline CDR1 is SGHAT and CDR2 FQNNGV. The CDR3 consists of 15 residues. RNA isolated from unsorted whole blood supplied the blood RNA, with germline DNA also extracted. The material sequenced was peripheral blood. The clonotype originates from a woman in her twenties or thirties with primary liver carcinoma and hepatitis B virus infection. The J gene is TRBJ2-3, the V gene TRBV11-2, with a possible D match to TRBD2 (6 bases). Here the CDR3 reads CASSLGRRVRDTQYF. CDR3 coding DNA: TGTGCTAGCAGCTTGGGCAGGAGGGTAAGGGATACGCAGTATTTT.